Below, one T cell receptor (beta chain) is given with its context. Its cognate antigen is unknown. The sample originates from a study of response to subunit inactivated influenza vaccine. Study conclusions and caveats: Few new T cells, the authors suggested, are recruited by each seasonal influenza vaccination.

Each CDR3 protein gets one entry after TCRdb re-called the RT-PCR reads with MiXCR. The table includes 600,000 to 850,000 distinct CDR3 sequences, 11% to 15% detected once. The germline V and J ends were trimmed by 5 bases and 3 bases, with 8 bases remaining between them. CDR3 size: 13 residues. The V gene's germline CDR1 is MNHEY and CDR2 SVGEGT. The clonotype comes from a man between 50 and 59 years old who received an inactivated influenza vaccine. The gene calls are TRBV6-2 or TRBV6-3 and TRBJ1-5; D gene uncertain. Sequencing used PBMCs from blood, obtained about 14 days before vaccination. CDR3 sequence: CASSRTLNQPQHF. Here the CDR3 DNA reads TGTGCCAGCAGTCGCACGCTCAATCAGCCCCAGCATTTT.